Following are 6 T cell receptor beta chains from one sample sequenced in a study of Ad26.COV2.S vaccination and SARS-CoV-2 variants. Produced via immunoSEQ multiplex PCR; TCRdb's table is partial and in-frame only. The repertoire has over 110,000 clones, 70% to 90% of them found once; the top ten carry 5%. The sequencing used peripheral blood, collected after recovery from COVID-19. The receptors here all came from a human donor who had recovered from COVID-19.

This chain connects TRBV7-9 to TRBJ2-1; 9 nucleotides line up with TRBD2. This CDR3 is built from 15 residues. CDR1 is SEHNR and CDR2 is FQNEAQ in the germline V gene (reference sequence). Trimming at V came to 2 bases and at J to 7 bases, leaving 6 bases not matched to a gene. CDR3: CASSLMRGGLNEQFF. CDR3 nucleotides: TGTGCCAGCAGCTTAATGCGGGGGGGCTTAAATGAGCAGTTCTTC.

The V call is TRBV5-1, the J call TRBJ2-7; D might be TRBD2 (6 bases). CDR1 and CDR2 from the germline V gene are SGHRS and YFSETQ. The CDR3 extends over 16 amino acids. V lost 0 bases, J lost 4 bases, and 17 bases lay in between. The CDR3 loop is CASSLAWGDRGYEQYF. The CDR3 bases are TGCGCCAGCAGCTTGGCCTGGGGGGACCGAGGGTACGAGCAGTACTTC.

This chain connects TRBV29-1 to TRBJ1-2; D is perhaps TRBD1 (5 bases). Germline V gene lookup returns CDR1 SQVTM and CDR2 ANQGSEA. There are 12 residues in the CDR3. V lost 3 bases and J 6 bases, leaving 11 bases between the germline ends. CDR3 coding DNA: TGCAGCGTTGATCGGGGGATTCATGGCTACACCTTC. As protein: CSVDRGIHGYTF. Full variable domain (outside the CDR3, taken from reference TRBV29-1 and TRBJ1-2): SAVISQKPSRDICQRGTSLTIQCQVDSQVTMMFWYRQQPGQSLTLIATANQGSEATYESGFVIDKFPISRPNLTFSTLTVSNMSPEDSSIYLCSVDRGIHGYTFGSGTRLTVV.

The chain uses TRBV4-3 and TRBJ2-1, with D perhaps assigned TRBD1 or TRBD2 (5 bases each). The CDR3 has 19 amino acids. Trimming cost V 3 bases and J 6 bases, with 27 bases left between them. CDR1 is LGHNA, CDR2 YSLEER, per germline. In DNA, the CDR3 is TGCGCCAGCAGCCATATCTGGACATGGGGACGGGTACGCTGCAATGAGCAGTTCTTC. As protein: CASSHIWTWGRVRCNEQFF.

This sequence joins TRBV7-9 and TRBJ1-5, with a possible D match to TRBD1 (5 bases). Deletions cut 5 bases from V and 3 bases from J, with 14 bases between. Per germline, CDR1 SEHNR and CDR2 FQNEAQ (reference sequence). The CDR3 is 15 residues long. The CDR3 DNA reads TGTGCCAGCAGCACTGAGACAGCCCCCAATCAGCCCCAGCATTTT. Translating gives CASSTETAPNQPQHF.

The V call is TRBV30, the J call TRBJ2-7; maybe TRBD2 (7 bases). Trimming cost V 0 bases and J 5 bases, with 8 bases left between them. The CDR3 totals 12 residues. Germline V lookup: CDR1 GTSNPN, CDR2 SVGIG (reference sequence). CDR3 nucleotides: TGTGCCTGGAGTGTAGGGGGGGACGAGCAGTACTTC. Translating gives CAWSVGGDEQYF.